Shown below are 24 T cell receptor beta chains from a single sample sequenced in a study of OX40 agonist ivuxolimab in advanced cancers. The method was immunoSEQ multiplex PCR; TCRdb's version includes in-frame clones alone and lacks a portion of them. The sample has about 56,000 clones; around 90% are singletons. Here the sequenced sample was CD4+ or CD8+ T cells sorted from blood, taken in a trial of the OX40 agonist ivuxolimab. All receptors come from an adult with an advanced solid tumor such as melanoma, head and neck, liver or kidney cancer.

The chain employs TRBV9 and TRBJ2-1, with D possibly TRBD1 on 5 matching bases. The CDR3 is made up of 13 amino acids. CDR1 and CDR2 from the germline V gene are SGDLS and YYNGEE. The germline V and J ends were trimmed by 2 bases and 7 bases, with 10 bases remaining between them. The CDR3, as DNA: TGTGCCAGCAGCGTTGGGCAGGGAAATGAGCAGTTCTTC. Its translation is CASSVGQGNEQFF.

The gene calls are TRBV19 and TRBJ2-1; no firm D call. The V end lost 6 bases, the J end lost 1 base, and 7 bases lay between the germline ends. The CDR3 runs to 13 residues. CDR1 and CDR2 (germline): LNHDA, SQIVND (reference sequence). The CDR3 nucleotides are TGTGCCAGTAGCCCGGGTTCCTACAATGAGCAGTTCTTC. This codes for CASSPGSYNEQFF.

The chain recombines TRBV28 with TRBJ2-5; 12 bases map to TRBD2. The V segment lost 3 bases and the J segment 4 bases; nucleotides outside the gene matches: 6. Germline values: CDR1 MDHEN, CDR2 SYDVKM. The CDR3 is 16 amino acids. As DNA, the CDR3 is TGTGCCAGCAGTTTCCCGACTAGCGGGAGTGGAGAGACCCAGTACTTC. It specifies CASSFPTSGSGETQYF.

V is TRBV19 and J is TRBJ2-7; 8 bases are a match to TRBD1. This CDR3 region has 14 residues. The V segment lost 4 bases and the J segment 2 bases; nucleotides outside the gene matches: 4. The germline gives CDR1 LNHDA, CDR2 SQIVND (reference sequence). CDR3 bases: TGTGCCAGTAGTAATACAGGGGGGCCCTACGAGCAGTACTTC. This translates into CASSNTGGPYEQYF.

This sequence joins TRBV13 and TRBJ2-5, with 8 bases identical to TRBD1. V lost 5 bases and J lost 5; bases outside the gene matches: 7. Germline loops: CDR1 PRHDT, CDR2 FYEKMQ (reference sequence). This CDR3 has 14 residues. The CDR3, as DNA: TGTGCCAGCAGCCCCCAGGGGGCTGGCGAGACCCAGTACTTC. This translates into CASSPQGAGETQYF.

The chain links TRBV6-1 to TRBJ2-7; 9 bases align to TRBD2. Germline CDR1 and CDR2: MNHNS and SASEGT. This CDR3 spans 15 amino acids. The J segment lost 2 bases and the V segment lost 4 bases, leaving 6 bases of the junction unmatched. The CDR3 sequence: CASSVSGSWTYEQYF. DNA for the CDR3: TGTGCCAGCAGTGTTAGCGGGAGTTGGACCTACGAGCAGTACTTC.

The chain uses TRBV29-1 and TRBJ2-2; D gene uncertain. The CDR3 runs 11 residues. Deletions cut 0 bases from V and 6 bases from J, with 2 bases between. The germline V gene encodes CDR1 SQVTM and CDR2 ANQGSEA. The CDR3 protein is CSVEDPGELFF. DNA of the CDR3: TGCAGCGTTGAAGATCCCGGGGAGCTGTTTTTT.

CDR3 DNA: TGTGCCAGCAGCCCGCCGGGGGGCTACGAGCAGTACTTC. Translated, it gives CASSPPGGYEQYF. This chain joins TRBV7-9 and TRBJ2-7, with 7 positions matching TRBD2. The CDR3 consists of 13 residues. With 5 bases clipped from V and 3 bases from J, the junction kept 4 bases outside the gene matches. CDR1 is SEHNR and CDR2 is FQNEAQ in the germline V gene (reference sequence).

The J gene is TRBJ2-7, the V gene TRBV7-6; D is ambiguous. The CDR3 extends over 12 amino acids. Germline V gene data show CDR1 as SGHVS and CDR2 as FNYEAQ. V was clipped by 5 bases and J by 5 bases, with 10 bases between them. CDR3 bases: TGTGCCAGCAGCCCGGTCGGCAACGAGCAGTACTTC. It is translated as CASSPVGNEQYF.

The chain is built from TRBV27 and TRBJ1-5; unclear D gene. The CDR3 loop spans 15 amino acids. Germline loops: CDR1 MNHEY, CDR2 SMNVEV (reference sequence). V dropped 5 bases and J dropped 0 bases, with 11 bases sitting between them. The CDR3 nucleotides read TGTGCCAGCAGTCCCCAGGCTTATAGCAATCAGCCCCAGCATTTT. Its translation is CASSPQAYSNQPQHF.

The chain carries TRBV19 and TRBJ2-1; D is ambiguous. Trimming shortened V by 5 bases and J by 0 bases, and 5 bases separated the two germline ends. The germline CDR1 and CDR2 sequences are LNHDA and SQIVND (reference sequence). CDR3 length: 13 residues. The CDR3 is CASSQSSYNEQFF. CDR3 coding DNA: TGTGCCAGTAGTCAGAGCTCCTACAATGAGCAGTTCTTC. Full variable domain (outside the CDR3, taken from reference TRBV19 and TRBJ2-1): DGGITQSPKYLFRKEGQNVTLSCEQNLNHDAMYWYRQDPGQGLRLIYYSQIVNDFQKGDIAEGYSVSREKKESFPLTVTSAQKNPTAFYLCASSQSSYNEQFFGPGTRLTVL.

This clone was detected once. This chain connects TRBV5-6 to TRBJ2-2, with TRBD2 as a possible D gene (5 bases). This CDR3 contains 17 residues. With 2 bases removed from V and 5 bases from J, the gap between germline ends came to 19 bases. Germline CDR1 reads SGHDT; CDR2 reads YYEEEE. CDR3 DNA: TGTGCCAGCAGCTTCGGCCCCTCCGGGGTCGGTACCGGGGAGCTGTTTTTT. This encodes CASSFGPSGVGTGELFF.

The chain has TRBV19 and TRBJ1-5; TRBD1 is a possible D gene (5 bases). V lost 5 bases to trimming and J lost 4 bases, with 18 bases between them. The CDR3 is 16 residues long. CDR1 LNHDA and CDR2 SQIVND come from the germline V gene (reference sequence). The CDR3 is CASSLHLDSKNQPQHF. CDR3 bases: TGTGCCAGTAGTCTCCACCTCGACAGTAAGAATCAGCCCCAGCATTTT.

The chain is built from TRBV9 and TRBJ1-1; D ambiguous. CDR3 size: 13 residues. With 10 bases removed from V and 0 bases from J, the gap between germline ends came to 13 bases. Germline V gene sequence: CDR1 SGDLS, CDR2 YYNGEE. The CDR3 region is CASSGSMNTEAFF. The CDR3 DNA is TGTGCCTCCTCGGGGAGCATGAACACTGAAGCTTTCTTT. Variable domain in full (rest from reference TRBV9 and TRBJ1-1): DSGVTQTPKHLITATGQRVTLRCSPRSGDLSVYWYQQSLDQGLQFLIQYYNGEERAKGNILERFSAQQFPDLHSELNLSSLELGDSALYFCASSGSMNTEAFFGQGTRLTVV.

The genes are TRBV5-8 and TRBJ1-2; 7 nucleotides agree with TRBD1. The CDR3 contains 15 residues. Looked up from germline, CDR1 is SGHTS and CDR2 is YDEGEE. Losses at the gene ends were 5 bases for V and 4 bases for J; bases not matched to a gene: 11. CDR3 sequence: CASRGGAGAVYGYTF. In DNA, the CDR3 is TGTGCCAGCAGAGGGGGCGCGGGGGCGGTCTATGGCTACACCTTC.

This rearrangement joins TRBV11-2 to TRBJ2-5; the D is unclear. V gave up 0 bases and J gave up 4 bases, with 9 bases separating them. Germline V gene sequence: CDR1 SGHAT, CDR2 FQNNGV. The CDR3 contains 14 residues. The CDR3 is CASSLDAAAETQYF. The CDR3 region has the DNA TGTGCCAGCAGCTTAGATGCGGCAGCAGAGACCCAGTACTTC.

The chain couples TRBV5-1 to TRBJ2-7; D unclear. This CDR3 spans 15 amino acids. Deletions cut 0 bases from V and 3 bases from J, with 13 bases between. CDR1 SGHRS and CDR2 YFSETQ come from the germline V gene. The CDR3 sequence: CASSLVTSKGYEQYF. The CDR3 nucleotides read TGCGCCAGCAGCTTGGTGACTTCCAAGGGCTACGAGCAGTACTTC.

Here the CDR3 DNA reads TGTGCCAGCAGCAGCCGGACTAGCGGGACCGGCAATGAGCAGTTCTTC. Its protein is CASSSRTSGTGNEQFF. The V gene is TRBV21-1, the J gene TRBJ2-1; TRBD2 was called by the table and not checked on the DNA. TRBV21-1 is a listed pseudogene. The CDR3 length is 16 residues.

This sequence joins TRBV2 and TRBJ1-1; D is possibly TRBD1 (6 bases). The CDR3 has 15 amino acids. Germline V gene sequence: CDR1 SNHLY, CDR2 FYNNEI. V gave up 4 bases and J gave up 6 bases, with 18 bases separating them. Here the CDR3 reads CASSGTGIATAEAFF. CDR3 coding DNA: TGTGCCAGCAGTGGTACAGGGATTGCTACTGCTGAAGCTTTCTTT.

The CDR3, as DNA: TGTGCCAGCAGCTTAGGCCCCCACAGGGACGAGCAGTACTTC. Its translation: CASSLGPHRDEQYF. This chain links TRBV11-2 with TRBJ2-7; a weak D match, TRBD1 (6 bases). The CDR3 runs 14 residues. Trimming stripped 1 base from V and 5 bases from J, with 12 bases between. Germline loops: CDR1 SGHAT, CDR2 FQNNGV.

The CDR3 here is CASSPGTAGVNQPQHF. The CDR3 DNA reads as TGTGCCAGCTCACCCGGGACGGCCGGAGTCAATCAGCCCCAGCATTTT. The rearrangement links TRBV18 to TRBJ1-5; TRBD1 might be the D (5 bases). V shed 3 bases and J shed 3 bases, with 15 bases lying between them. Germline CDR1 and CDR2: KGHSH and LQKENI. There are 16 residues in the CDR3.

The chain links TRBV7-9 to TRBJ2-7, with D possibly TRBD2 on 7 matching bases. V shed 3 bases and J shed 3 bases, with 15 bases lying between them. CDR1 is SEHNR, CDR2 FQNEAQ, per germline (reference sequence). CDR3 length: 15 residues. The CDR3 is CASSFGRGLIYEQYF. In nucleotides, the CDR3 is TGTGCCAGCAGCTTTGGGAGGGGGTTAATCTACGAGCAGTACTTC.

Note on this clone: One end of the junction fails to match germline, which may point to a read error. V and J are TRBV6-5 and TRBJ2-7; D remains ambiguous. This CDR3 is built from 13 residues. Germline V gene data show CDR1 as MNHEY and CDR2 as SVGAGI. The DNA for the CDR3 is TGTGCCAGCAATTACACCCAAGGGTACGAGCAGTACTTC. Translated: CASNYTQGYEQYF.

This rearrangement joins TRBV11-3 to TRBJ2-1; 7 bases are a match to TRBD2. V lost 3 bases to trimming and J lost 8 bases; unmatched junction nucleotides: 7. Germline assignment: CDR1 SGHNT and CDR2 YENEEA. There are 14 residues in the CDR3. The CDR3 nucleotides read TGTGCCAGCAGCTTGTTAGGACTAGTCGATGAGCAGTTCTTC. It encodes CASSLLGLVDEQFF.